Below, 32 T cell receptor beta chains from the same sample are listed, as sequenced in a study of CD8 T cells in ankylosing spondylitis. TCRdb recomputed calls from the 5' RACE reads with MiXCR, one row per CDR3 protein. This sample carries 150,000 to 200,000 distinct CDR3 sequences, around a third of them seen once, and the ten largest clones take over 5.5%. The sample was synovial fluid, either unsorted or a sorted T cell fraction (not recorded which). These receptors came from a male donor with ankylosing spondylitis.

The chain is built from TRBV7-8 and TRBJ2-7, with a weak D call TRBD1 (6 bases). Per germline, CDR1 SGHVS and CDR2 FQNEAQ. The CDR3 sequence is 14 residues long. Trimming shortened V by 1 base and J by 3 bases, and 10 bases separated the two germline ends. Here the CDR3 DNA reads TGTGCCAGCAGCTTAGGGGGGCTGAACTACGAGCAGTACTTC. As protein: CASSLGGLNYEQYF.

The chain joins TRBV10-2 to TRBJ1-5; TRBD1 agrees at 9 bases. The CDR3 contains 16 residues. Germline CDR1 is WSHSY and CDR2 is SAAADI. The V and J ends lost 7 bases and 2 bases, in that order; junction bases with no gene match: 9. CDR3 protein: CASTEYGDRGNQPQHF. In DNA, the CDR3 is TGCGCCAGCACTGAATACGGGGACAGGGGCAATCAGCCCCAGCATTTT.

The rearrangement links TRBV6-1 to TRBJ2-7; D might be TRBD1 (5 bases). V lost 2 bases and J lost 3, with 14 bases in between. This CDR3 contains 15 residues. Germline V lookup: CDR1 MNHNS, CDR2 SASEGT. CDR3 protein: CASSEFWQGYYEQYF. The CDR3 bases are TGTGCCAGCAGTGAATTTTGGCAGGGCTACTACGAGCAGTACTTC.

This clonotype was detected a few times. The chain is built from TRBV5-1 and TRBJ2-7; TRBD1 agrees at 9 bases. Trimming took 3 bases from V and 3 from J; bases not matched to a gene: 4. This CDR3 contains 14 residues. The germline V gene has CDR1 SGHRS and CDR2 YFSETQ. The CDR3 loop reads CASSSTGGLYEQYF. CDR3 in DNA: TGCGCCAGCAGCTCTACAGGGGGCCTCTACGAGCAGTACTTC.

The chain is built from TRBV6-1 and TRBJ2-3, with D perhaps being TRBD1 or TRBD2 (5 bases each). The CDR3 length is 17 residues. Trimming took off 7 bases at V and 0 bases at J, with 20 bases between the two ends. The V gene's germline CDR1 is MNHNS and CDR2 SASEGT. This CDR3 is CASTRGWGRSSTDTQYF. The CDR3 nucleotides read TGTGCCAGCACCCGCGGGTGGGGCAGATCTAGCACAGATACGCAGTATTTT.

This clonotype has more than one count but fewer than ten. The gene calls are TRBV20-1 and TRBJ1-4; D ambiguous. The germline gives CDR1 DFQATT, CDR2 SNEGSKA (reference sequence). Trimming removed 5 bases from V and 4 bases from J, with 11 bases in between. There are 13 residues in the CDR3. The CDR3 DNA sequence: TGCAGTGCTCCGTTCCAGCTTAATGAAAAACTGTTTTTT. The encoded protein is CSAPFQLNEKLFF.

This clonotype was seen a few times. V and J are TRBV20-1 and TRBJ2-7, with D unclear. CDR1 and CDR2 (germline): DFQATT, SNEGSKA (reference sequence). This CDR3 is built from 11 residues. V lost 5 bases and J 0 bases, leaving 5 bases between the germline ends. CDR3 loop: CSAWSSYEQYF. The CDR3 region has the DNA TGCAGTGCTTGGAGCTCCTACGAGCAGTACTTC.

This clonotype was detected only a few times. The CDR3 loop reads CASSRVSTGHNEQFF. CDR3 DNA sequence: TGTGCCAGCAGCCGAGTCTCGACAGGCCACAATGAGCAGTTCTTC. The chain combines TRBV12-3 or TRBV12-4 with TRBJ2-1, with D maybe TRBD1 (6 bases). This CDR3 comprises 15 residues. Trimming removed 6 bases from V and 5 bases from J, with 17 bases in between.

The J gene is TRBJ1-6, the V gene TRBV3-1, with D unresolved. The CDR3 runs 18 residues. The germline V gene has CDR1 LGHDT and CDR2 YNNKEL (reference sequence). V lost 3 bases to trimming and J lost 0 bases, with 15 bases between them. The CDR3 region has the DNA TGTGCCAGCAGCCATCAGCCTTACTCCCTCTCCTATAATTCACCCCTCCACTTT. Translating gives CASSHQPYSLSYNSPLHF.

This clonotype was seen more than once but under ten times. This chain joins TRBV24-1 and TRBJ2-2, with D maybe TRBD2 (5 bases). In germline, CDR1 is KGHDR, CDR2 SFDVKD. The CDR3 extends over 13 amino acids. The V end lost 3 bases, the J end lost 5 bases, and 6 bases lay between the germline ends. CDR3 region: CATSDTGTGELFF. The CDR3 nucleotides read TGTGCCACCAGTGATACGGGGACCGGGGAGCTGTTTTTT.

The chain has TRBV7-2 and TRBJ1-2, with 7 bases identical to TRBD1. CDR3 length: 15 residues. Germline CDR1 is SGHTA and CDR2 is FQGNSA. Losses at the gene ends were 3 bases for V and 4 bases for J; bases not matched to a gene: 8. CDR3 sequence (DNA): TGTGCCAGCAGCTTCCGACAGGGACTTCGCTATGGCTACACCTTC. Translation: CASSFRQGLRYGYTF.

This chain links TRBV7-2 with TRBJ2-1; 7 bases line up with TRBD2. This CDR3 spans 15 amino acids. Germline V lookup: CDR1 SGHTA, CDR2 FQGNSA. V was pared by 2 bases and J by 3 bases, with 4 bases of the junction left unmatched. CDR3 sequence: CASSLPRGGYNEQFF. The CDR3 DNA reads TGTGCCAGCAGCTTACCTCGCGGGGGCTACAATGAGCAGTTCTTC.

The genes are TRBV18 and TRBJ1-4; D is unclear. The CDR3 consists of 15 residues. V lost 2 bases, J lost 7 bases, and 14 bases lay in between. The germline CDR1 and CDR2 sequences are KGHSH and LQKENI. The CDR3 DNA follows: TGTGCCAGCTCACCAACGGTGGGATCTGGTGAAAAACTGTTTTTT. It codes for CASSPTVGSGEKLFF.

This clonotype turned up a few times. J is TRBJ2-3 and V is TRBV4-3; 8 nucleotides match TRBD2. Germline V gene sequence: CDR1 LGHNA, CDR2 YSLEER. Unmatched junction bases numbered 10, after V lost 4 bases and J lost 4 bases. The CDR3 sequence is 16 residues long. For the CDR3, the DNA is TGCGCCAGCAGCCGCGCCCCAGCGGGAGCGGCAGATACGCAGTATTTT. The encoded protein is CASSRAPAGAADTQYF.

This chain uses TRBV27 with TRBJ2-1, with D possibly matching TRBD1 (5 bases). The CDR3 is 16 residues long. Trimming took 3 bases from V and 0 from J, leaving 12 bases between them. Germline CDR1 is MNHEY and CDR2 is SMNVEV (reference sequence). The chain's CDR3 is CASSFTRTSSYNEQFF. CDR3 nucleotides: TGTGCCAGCAGTTTTACCAGGACAAGCTCCTACAATGAGCAGTTCTTC.

This clonotype has a count of ten or more. The chain couples TRBV5-1 to TRBJ1-2; TRBD1 matches 11 bases. Trimming removed 4 bases from V and 4 bases from J; junction bases left unmatched: 12. Germline lookup yields CDR1 SGHRS and CDR2 YFSETQ. The CDR3 is 17 residues long. CDR3 region: CASSRGTGGGSGYGYTF. Written as DNA, the CDR3 is TGCGCCAGCAGCCGTGGGACAGGGGGTGGATCTGGCTATGGCTACACCTTC.

V is TRBV3-1 and J is TRBJ1-2; D is unresolved. The germline V and J ends were trimmed by 3 bases and 2 bases, with 7 bases remaining between them. Germline lookup yields CDR1 LGHDT and CDR2 YNNKEL (reference sequence). The CDR3 contains 13 residues. CDR3 residues: CASSHSGNYGYTF. In DNA, the CDR3 is TGTGCCAGCAGCCATTCGGGGAACTATGGCTACACCTTC.

This clonotype was found a few times. V and J are TRBV4-1 and TRBJ1-2, with D tentatively TRBD1 (5 bases). The CDR3 extends over 14 amino acids. Trimming cost V 1 base and J 4 bases, with 10 bases left between them. CDR1 MGHRA and CDR2 YSYEKL come from the germline V gene. DNA of the CDR3: TGCGCCAGCAGCCAAGCCGTCGGGGGCTATGGCTACACCTTC. It codes for CASSQAVGGYGYTF.

The gene calls are TRBV18 and TRBJ1-6; D possibly corresponds to TRBD1 (5 bases). Germline-derived CDR1 and CDR2 are KGHSH and LQKENI. This CDR3 comprises 17 residues. V was pared by 6 bases and J by 8 bases, with 23 bases between. CDR3 loop: CASSKRGGSGKYSPLHF. The CDR3 region has the DNA TGTGCCAGCTCTAAGAGGGGAGGCTCTGGAAAGTATTCACCCCTCCACTTT.

This clonotype was counted only a few times. This rearrangement joins TRBV28 to TRBJ1-2; D might be TRBD1 (5 bases). V lost 4 bases and J lost 2, with 5 bases in between. This CDR3 is 12 amino acids long. The germline V gene encodes CDR1 MDHEN and CDR2 SYDVKM. CDR3 sequence reads: CASSSGNYGYTF. The CDR3 DNA reads TGTGCCAGCAGTTCAGGGAACTATGGCTACACCTTC.

This chain links TRBV5-1 with TRBJ1-1; the D is unclear. Between the trimmed V and J ends, which lost 0 bases and 1 base, there was a span of 7 bases. The V gene's germline CDR1 is SGHRS and CDR2 YFSETQ. This CDR3 spans 14 amino acids. In DNA form, the CDR3 reads TGCGCCAGCAGCTTGGTAGGCACGAACACTGAAGCTTTCTTT. It is translated as CASSLVGTNTEAFF.

This clonotype was seen many times. The gene calls are TRBV4-2 and TRBJ2-3; 7 nucleotides line up with TRBD2. CDR1 LGHNA and CDR2 YNFKEQ come from the germline V gene. CDR3 length: 15 amino acids. The J segment lost 3 bases and the V segment lost 1 base, leaving 4 bases of the junction unmatched. The DNA for the CDR3 is TGTGCCAGCAGCCAAGGAAGCGGGACGACAGATACGCAGTATTTT. As protein: CASSQGSGTTDTQYF.

In its sample, this clonotype was seen a few times. The chain employs TRBV5-1 and TRBJ2-1, with 11 bases aligning to TRBD2. Germline-derived CDR1 and CDR2 are SGHRS and YFSETQ. The junction had 13 bases not matched to a gene; V was cut back by 4 bases and J by 4 bases. The length of the CDR3 is 18 residues. The CDR3 spells CASSGLMGTSGRYNEQFF. As DNA, the CDR3 is TGCGCCAGCAGCGGCTTGATGGGGACTAGCGGCCGTTACAATGAGCAGTTCTTC.

This clonotype was counted only a few times. The J gene is TRBJ2-3, the V gene TRBV19; TRBD2 matches at 10 bases. The V gene end was trimmed by 1 base and the J gene end by 2 bases; junction bases not matched to a gene: 6. Germline V gene sequence: CDR1 LNHDA, CDR2 SQIVND (reference sequence). There are 17 residues in the CDR3. The CDR3 protein is CASSIVRTSGTTDTQYF. The CDR3 nucleotides read TGTGCCAGTAGTATAGTTAGGACTAGCGGAACCACAGATACGCAGTATTTT.

This chain joins TRBV5-1 and TRBJ1-1; the D gene is possibly TRBD1 (6 bases). V gave up 4 bases and J gave up 1 base, with 11 bases separating them. The germline gives CDR1 SGHRS, CDR2 YFSETQ. This CDR3 is built from 14 residues. The CDR3 sequence is CASSRQEPNTEAFF. CDR3 in DNA: TGCGCCAGCAGCCGACAGGAGCCGAACACTGAAGCTTTCTTT.

The chain carries TRBV29-1 and TRBJ2-5; unclear D gene. Germline CDR1 is SQVTM and CDR2 is ANQGSEA. This CDR3 contains 12 residues. Trimming took off 0 bases at V and 5 bases at J, with 7 bases between the two ends. The CDR3 DNA reads as TGCAGCGTTGAAGATTCATCCGAGACCCAGTACTTC. Protein sequence: CSVEDSSETQYF.

J is TRBJ2-4 and V is TRBV20-1, with TRBD2 as a possible D gene (5 bases). The CDR3 totals 15 residues. V shed 3 bases and J shed 0 bases, with 12 bases lying between them. Germline V gives CDR1 DFQATT, CDR2 SNEGSKA (reference sequence). The CDR3 DNA reads as TGCAGTGCTAGGACGGCGGGTCTAGCCAAAAACATTCAGTACTTC. It encodes CSARTAGLAKNIQYF.

This clonotype was recorded a few times. The rearrangement joins TRBV12-3 or TRBV12-4 to TRBJ1-1; TRBD1 aligns across 11 bases. V trimming: 5 bases; J trimming: 4 bases; junction bases outside the gene matches: 12. CDR3 size: 17 residues. Here the CDR3 DNA reads TGTGCCAGCAGTCGAGTTGCCTCGGGACAGGGGGGCACTGAAGCTTTCTTT. This sequence encodes CASSRVASGQGGTEAFF.

V usage is TRBV19 and J usage is TRBJ2-3; the D gene is possibly TRBD1 (6 bases). Deletions cut 2 bases from V and 4 bases from J, with 10 bases between. Per germline, CDR1 LNHDA and CDR2 SQIVND (reference sequence). This CDR3 is built from 14 residues. CDR3 region: CASSILQGADTQYF. The CDR3 DNA sequence: TGTGCCAGTAGTATACTACAGGGCGCAGATACGCAGTATTTT.

The CDR3 reads CASSVQDYNEQFF. CDR3 sequence (DNA): TGTGCCAGCAGCGTACAAGACTACAATGAGCAGTTCTTC. The rearrangement uses TRBV9 and TRBJ2-1; D gene ambiguous. The V and J ends lost 1 base and 3 bases respectively, with 5 bases between them. The CDR3 spans 13 residues. Germline CDR1 SGDLS, CDR2 YYNGEE.

This clonotype was detected a few times. V gene TRBV20-1 combines with J gene TRBJ2-3; TRBD1 might be the D (6 bases). This CDR3 comprises 14 residues. The V gene's germline CDR1 is DFQATT and CDR2 SNEGSKA (reference sequence). V was cut by 5 bases and J by 4 bases, with 16 bases left in between. In DNA form, the CDR3 reads TGCAGTGCTGCCCTGCTGGGGGCCGCAGATACGCAGTATTTT. Amino acid sequence: CSAALLGAADTQYF.

The table lists this clonotype with a few counts. The rearrangement links TRBV5-5 to TRBJ2-2; 10 bases agree with TRBD2. The germline gives CDR1 SGHKS, CDR2 YYEKEE (reference sequence). V gave up 3 bases and J gave up 7 bases; unmatched junction bases: 9. The CDR3 contains 16 residues. Here the CDR3 DNA reads TGTGCCAGCAGCTCCCCTAGCGGGAGCATCAGCGGGGAGCTGTTTTTT. It translates to CASSSPSGSISGELFF.